This TCR beta chain was sequenced for a study of cytomegalovirus exposure and HLA in healthy donors. When sampled, the donors appeared nominally healthy, though they likely had unrecorded immune exposures. With 9 bases clipped from V and 4 bases from J, the junction kept 8 bases outside the gene matches. The CDR3 is 13 residues long. Looked up from germline, CDR1 is MDHEN and CDR2 is SYDVKM. PCR primers comprised 60 Vbeta and 13 Jbeta primers. Here immunoSEQ multiplex PCR was the method, and the copy in TCRdb shows in-frame clones only, minus some. The data show approximately 110,000 clones, 74% seen once.

The rearrangement uses TRBV28 and TRBJ2-7; 8 nucleotides line up with TRBD1. The TCR sequence derives from a man aged 50 or older in good health and CMV-seropositive. Sequencing used PBMCs. CDR3 residues: CASMDRVRYEQYF. The CDR3, as DNA: TGTGCCAGTATGGACAGGGTGCGGTACGAGCAGTACTTC.